A selection of T cell receptor beta chains follows, all from one sample in a study of T-cell reconstitution after alpha-beta-depleted transplantation in children. TCRdb called the PCR reads again in MiXCR, with one record for every CDR3 protein. This sample has 600,000 to 700,000 distinct CDR3 sequences, with over 15% found just once. This specimen was PBMCs from the stem cell graft donor, taken from the stem cell graft. Receptor source: a human donor who donated a stem cell graft to a child with acute myeloid leukemia. CDR3s include the opening cysteine and the closing phenylalanine or tryptophan. The D gene is left open where the match is weak. Clone sizes are given selectively: once, few, many, or a class where the clone is expanded.

d_call: .
j_call: TRBJ2-1
clone_size: .
v_call: TRBV28
cdr3_length: 11
cdr3_nt: TGTGCCAGCGTAAACTACAATGAGCAGTTCTTC
cdr3_aa: CASVNYNEQFF

d_call: .
j_call: TRBJ2-2
clone_size: .
v_call: TRBV20-1
cdr3_length: 13
cdr3_nt: TGCAGTGCTAGAAATACGAACACCGGGGAGCTGTTTTTT
cdr3_aa: CSARNTNTGELFF

d_call: TRBD1
j_call: TRBJ2-7
clone_size: once
v_call: TRBV7-2
cdr3_length: 13
cdr3_nt: TGTGCCAGCGGAGCCGGGACAGGGGGCGAGCAGTACTTC
cdr3_aa: CASGAGTGGEQYF

d_call: .
j_call: TRBJ2-3
clone_size: many
v_call: TRBV20-1
cdr3_length: 15
cdr3_nt: TGCAGTGCAAGAGGCAGGAGGTCTAGCACAGATACGCAGTATTTT
cdr3_aa: CSARGRRSSTDTQYF

d_call: .
j_call: TRBJ2-3
clone_size: many
v_call: TRBV20-1
cdr3_length: 15
cdr3_nt: TGCAGTGCTAGGAGAGGGGGGACTCCCACAGATACGCAGTATTTT
cdr3_aa: CSARRGGTPTDTQYF

d_call: .
j_call: TRBJ2-7
clone_size: many
v_call: TRBV29-1
cdr3_length: 13
cdr3_nt: TGCAGCGTTGGAGGCGACGGTACCTACGAGCAGTACTTC
cdr3_aa: CSVGGDGTYEQYF

d_call: .
j_call: TRBJ1-1
clone_size: few
v_call: TRBV12-3/TRBV12-4
cdr3_length: 14
cdr3_nt: TGTGCCAGCAGTTTTCTGACCCGGACAGATGAAGCTTTCTTT
cdr3_aa: CASSFLTRTDEAFF

d_call: .
j_call: TRBJ2-5
clone_size: .
v_call: TRBV5-1
cdr3_length: 15
cdr3_nt: TGCGCCAGCAGCTATCGGACTGGATATCAAGAGACCCAGTACTTC
cdr3_aa: CASSYRTGYQETQYF

d_call: TRBD1
j_call: TRBJ2-5
clone_size: .
v_call: TRBV10-3
cdr3_length: 14
cdr3_nt: TGTGCCATCAGTGAGCCAGGGGGCACTGGGACCCAGTACTTC
cdr3_aa: CAISEPGGTGTQYF

d_call: .
j_call: TRBJ2-2
clone_size: .
v_call: TRBV4-2
cdr3_length: 16
cdr3_nt: TGTGCCAGCAGCATAGAGGGGATGGGTGCGACCGGGGAGCTGTTTTTT
cdr3_aa: CASSIEGMGATGELFF

d_call: .
j_call: TRBJ1-6
clone_size: few
v_call: TRBV20-1
cdr3_length: 12
cdr3_nt: TGCAGTTCTTGGCCAGGGAATTCACCCCTCCACTTT
cdr3_aa: CSSWPGNSPLHF

d_call: .
j_call: TRBJ1-1
clone_size: many
v_call: TRBV30
cdr3_length: 12
cdr3_nt: TGTGCCGGCGGACGCACAGTTACTGAAGCTTTCTTT
cdr3_aa: CAGGRTVTEAFF

d_call: TRBD1
j_call: TRBJ2-3
clone_size: .
v_call: TRBV20-1
cdr3_length: 13
cdr3_nt: TGCAGTGCTAACGAGGGGGCGGGAGATACGCAGTATTTT
cdr3_aa: CSANEGAGDTQYF

d_call: .
j_call: TRBJ2-7
clone_size: few
v_call: TRBV6-2/TRBV6-3
cdr3_length: 15
cdr3_nt: TGTGCCAGCAGCTGGGGGGCGCTTACCCCCTACGAGCAGTACTTC
cdr3_aa: CASSWGALTPYEQYF

d_call: .
j_call: TRBJ1-5
clone_size: .
v_call: TRBV6-5
cdr3_length: 15
cdr3_nt: TGTGCCAGCAGCGGGGGATGGTATAGCAATCAGCCCCAGCATTTT
cdr3_aa: CASSGGWYSNQPQHF

d_call: TRBD2
j_call: TRBJ2-5
clone_size: once
v_call: TRBV2
cdr3_length: 19
cdr3_nt: TGTGCCAGCAGTGAAGCGCTTCGGGGGCCTAGCGGGGGGGTGGAGACCCAGTACTTC
cdr3_aa: CASSEALRGPSGGVETQYF

d_call: .
j_call: TRBJ1-2
clone_size: many
v_call: TRBV5-6
cdr3_length: 12
cdr3_nt: TGTGCCAGCAGCTTGGCAGGGTTTGGCTACACCTTC
cdr3_aa: CASSLAGFGYTF

d_call: TRBD2
j_call: TRBJ2-2
clone_size: few
v_call: TRBV6-1
cdr3_length: 17
cdr3_nt: TGTGCCAGCAGTGAAGGGGGGGGAGGTCTCGCTATCGGGGAGCTGTTTTTT
cdr3_aa: CASSEGGGGLAIGELFF

d_call: .
j_call: TRBJ2-2
clone_size: .
v_call: TRBV12-3/TRBV12-4
cdr3_length: 14
cdr3_nt: TGTGCCAGCAGTTCCGAAACATTCACCGGGGAGCTGTTTTTT
cdr3_aa: CASSSETFTGELFF

d_call: TRBD1
j_call: TRBJ1-1
clone_size: .
v_call: TRBV5-1
cdr3_length: 14
cdr3_nt: TGCGCCAGCAGTCGGACAGGGGGCGTCTCTGAAGCTTTCTTT
cdr3_aa: CASSRTGGVSEAFF

d_call: TRBD1
j_call: TRBJ1-1
clone_size: many
v_call: TRBV6-5
cdr3_length: 14
cdr3_nt: TGTGCCAGCAGGTACGCAGGGGGATGGACTGAAGCTTTCTTT
cdr3_aa: CASRYAGGWTEAFF

d_call: .
j_call: TRBJ2-7
clone_size: many
v_call: TRBV20-1
cdr3_length: 13
cdr3_nt: TGCAGTGCTAGAGGCGGGGGCTTTGGGGAGCAGTACTTC
cdr3_aa: CSARGGGFGEQYF

d_call: TRBD1
j_call: TRBJ1-1
clone_size: many
v_call: TRBV4-2
cdr3_length: 14
cdr3_nt: TGTGCCAGCAGCCGAGGACAGGAGGTCACTGAAGCTTTCTTT
cdr3_aa: CASSRGQEVTEAFF

d_call: .
j_call: TRBJ2-6
clone_size: .
v_call: TRBV5-1
cdr3_length: 19
cdr3_nt: TGCGCCAGCATACAGTATAGTGGCAGGGACGGCTCTGGGGCCAACGTCCTGACTTTC
cdr3_aa: CASIQYSGRDGSGANVLTF

d_call: .
j_call: TRBJ1-5
clone_size: .
v_call: TRBV4-3
cdr3_length: 15
cdr3_nt: TGCGCCAGCAGCCAAGCCCGTGGGGTAGGTCAGCCCCAGCATTTT
cdr3_aa: CASSQARGVGQPQHF

d_call: .
j_call: TRBJ2-6
clone_size: many
v_call: TRBV5-5
cdr3_length: 16
cdr3_nt: TGTGCCAGCAGCTTGGCAGGCCACTCTGGGGCCAACGTCCTGACTTTC
cdr3_aa: CASSLAGHSGANVLTF

d_call: TRBD2
j_call: TRBJ2-1
clone_size: .
v_call: TRBV29-1
cdr3_length: 15
cdr3_nt: TGCAGCGTTGAAGATCAGGACTCAGCGGGGGGCCCTGAGATCTTC
cdr3_aa: CSVEDQDSAGGPEIF

d_call: TRBD1
j_call: TRBJ2-3
clone_size: many
v_call: TRBV20-1
cdr3_length: 15
cdr3_nt: TGCAGTGCGAAGCGGGACAGGGGGCGCACAGATACGCAGTATTTT
cdr3_aa: CSAKRDRGRTDTQYF

d_call: .
j_call: TRBJ1-5
clone_size: few
v_call: TRBV12-3/TRBV12-4
cdr3_length: 15
cdr3_nt: TGTGCCAGCAGAGAGGACAGCTATAGCAATCAGCCCCAGCATTTT
cdr3_aa: CASREDSYSNQPQHF

d_call: TRBD1
j_call: TRBJ1-1
clone_size: many
v_call: TRBV12-3/TRBV12-4
cdr3_length: 13
cdr3_nt: TGTGCCAGCAAAGACAGGGCGGACACTGAAGCTTTCTTT
cdr3_aa: CASKDRADTEAFF

d_call: .
j_call: TRBJ2-2
clone_size: few
v_call: TRBV29-1
cdr3_length: 12
cdr3_nt: TGCAGCGTTGAGTTGTTCACCGGGGAGCTGTTTTTT
cdr3_aa: CSVELFTGELFF

d_call: .
j_call: TRBJ2-3
clone_size: few
v_call: TRBV20-1
cdr3_length: 12
cdr3_nt: TGCACCTTGGGCGAGGGCACAGATACGCAGTATTTT
cdr3_aa: CTLGEGTDTQYF

d_call: .
j_call: TRBJ2-6
clone_size: .
v_call: TRBV7-8
cdr3_length: 18
cdr3_nt: TGTGCCAGCAGCCCCATTGGGGACACTCAATCTGGGGCCAACGTCCTGACTTTC
cdr3_aa: CASSPIGDTQSGANVLTF

d_call: TRBD2
j_call: TRBJ2-3
clone_size: few
v_call: TRBV7-2
cdr3_length: 15
cdr3_nt: TGTGCCAGCAGCCGGACTAGCGGGAGCCCAGATACGCAGTATTTT
cdr3_aa: CASSRTSGSPDTQYF

d_call: .
j_call: TRBJ2-1
clone_size: .
v_call: TRBV7-2
cdr3_length: 15
cdr3_nt: TGTGCCAGCAGCCGTACCCCAAGGGGGGCCGATGAGCAGTTCTTC
cdr3_aa: CASSRTPRGADEQFF

d_call: TRBD2
j_call: TRBJ2-2
clone_size: few
v_call: TRBV6-1
cdr3_length: 13
cdr3_nt: TGTGCCAGCGGGGAGGGCGTCACCGGGGAGCTGTTTTTT
cdr3_aa: CASGEGVTGELFF

d_call: TRBD1
j_call: TRBJ2-2
clone_size: many
v_call: TRBV20-1
cdr3_length: 13
cdr3_nt: TGCAGTGCCTACCGGACAGGAACCGGGGAGCTGTTTTTT
cdr3_aa: CSAYRTGTGELFF

d_call: TRBD1
j_call: TRBJ2-5
clone_size: many
v_call: TRBV20-1
cdr3_length: 16
cdr3_nt: TGCAGTGCTAGGAATCCGACAGGGACGGTCGAGAAGACCCAGTACTTC
cdr3_aa: CSARNPTGTVEKTQYF

d_call: TRBD2
j_call: TRBJ2-5
clone_size: few
v_call: TRBV29-1
cdr3_length: 13
cdr3_nt: TGCAGCGTATTAGCGGGGGCCCAAGAGACCCAGTACTTC
cdr3_aa: CSVLAGAQETQYF

d_call: .
j_call: TRBJ2-2
clone_size: .
v_call: TRBV3-1
cdr3_length: 17
cdr3_nt: TGTGCCTGCTGCCAAGTTTGGACGGCCCCACGTACCGGGGAGCTGTTTTTT
cdr3_aa: CACCQVWTAPRTGELFF

d_call: .
j_call: TRBJ1-1
clone_size: many
v_call: TRBV20-1
cdr3_length: 13
cdr3_nt: TGCAGTGCTAGAAGGGACCAGAACACTGAAGCTTTCTTT
cdr3_aa: CSARRDQNTEAFF

d_call: TRBD2
j_call: TRBJ2-5
clone_size: .
v_call: TRBV20-1
cdr3_length: 16
cdr3_nt: TGCAGTGCTAGAGATTACCCGACTAGCGGGGGAGGGACCCAGTACTTC
cdr3_aa: CSARDYPTSGGGTQYF

d_call: TRBD1
j_call: TRBJ1-5
clone_size: many
v_call: TRBV27
cdr3_length: 15
cdr3_nt: TGTGCCAGCAGTTCTGGACAGGGGGGCAATCAGCCCCAGCATTTT
cdr3_aa: CASSSGQGGNQPQHF

d_call: .
j_call: TRBJ2-5
clone_size: few
v_call: TRBV18
cdr3_length: 14
cdr3_nt: TGTGCCAGCTCACCAGGGGACGGGTATGAGACCCAGTACTTC
cdr3_aa: CASSPGDGYETQYF

d_call: .
j_call: TRBJ2-7
clone_size: many
v_call: TRBV12-3/TRBV12-4
cdr3_length: 11
cdr3_nt: TGTGCCAGCAGTTCGGGACGTCTGCTTAGCTTC
cdr3_aa: CASSSGRLLSF

d_call: .
j_call: TRBJ1-4
clone_size: many
v_call: TRBV6-1
cdr3_length: 14
cdr3_nt: TGTGCCAGCAGTGACTTCACAACTAATGAAAAACTGTTTTTT
cdr3_aa: CASSDFTTNEKLFF

d_call: TRBD1
j_call: TRBJ2-3
clone_size: many
v_call: TRBV7-3
cdr3_length: 16
cdr3_nt: TGTGCCAGCAGCCTCCAGACAGGGGCGTCCACAGATACGCAGTATTTT
cdr3_aa: CASSLQTGASTDTQYF